Each of the 4 T cell receptor beta chains below was sequenced from the same sample in a study of CD8 T cells in ankylosing spondylitis. Using its own MiXCR run on the 5' RACE reads, TCRdb lists one record per CDR3 protein. The repertoire holds approximately 180,000 distinct CDR3 sequences, 15% to 20% seen once, with around 4% in the top ten. The sequenced sample was blood, either unsorted or a sorted T cell fraction (not recorded which). The receptors were gathered from a male donor aged 10-29 years with ankylosing spondylitis or in good health (not recorded which).

The chain is built from TRBV29-1 and TRBJ2-1; D might be TRBD1 (6 bases). Germline V gene sequence: CDR1 SQVTM, CDR2 ANQGSEA. This CDR3 spans 13 amino acids. V lost 5 bases to trimming and J lost 10 bases, with 18 bases between them. CDR3: CSVWTPGALEQFF. CDR3 DNA: TGCAGCGTTTGGACACCAGGGGCATTGGAGCAGTTCTTC.

The gene calls are TRBV6-1 and TRBJ2-4; the D is unclear. CDR1 and CDR2 from the germline V gene are MNHNS and SASEGT. Trimming stripped 2 bases from V and 0 bases from J, with 8 bases between. The CDR3 is 15 residues long. CDR3 sequence (DNA): TGTGCCAGCAGTGAACAGCGCCTAGCCAAAAACATTCAGTACTTC. This encodes CASSEQRLAKNIQYF.

V is TRBV29-1 and J is TRBJ1-1, with D maybe TRBD1 (5 bases). The V gene's germline CDR1 is SQVTM and CDR2 ANQGSEA. The CDR3 is made up of 10 amino acids. The V and J ends lost 4 bases and 10 bases respectively, with 10 bases between them. CDR3 loop: CSVGEGRAFF. The CDR3 DNA reads as TGCAGCGTTGGGGAGGGGAGAGCTTTCTTT.

The table lists this clonotype with many counts. This chain links TRBV7-9 with TRBJ2-7; D not resolved. The CDR3 has 12 residues. V lost 5 bases and J lost 2, with 7 bases in between. CDR1 is SEHNR, CDR2 FQNEAQ, per germline (reference sequence). The CDR3 here is CASSPATYEQYF. The DNA for the CDR3 is TGTGCCAGCAGCCCCGCCACCTACGAGCAGTACTTC.